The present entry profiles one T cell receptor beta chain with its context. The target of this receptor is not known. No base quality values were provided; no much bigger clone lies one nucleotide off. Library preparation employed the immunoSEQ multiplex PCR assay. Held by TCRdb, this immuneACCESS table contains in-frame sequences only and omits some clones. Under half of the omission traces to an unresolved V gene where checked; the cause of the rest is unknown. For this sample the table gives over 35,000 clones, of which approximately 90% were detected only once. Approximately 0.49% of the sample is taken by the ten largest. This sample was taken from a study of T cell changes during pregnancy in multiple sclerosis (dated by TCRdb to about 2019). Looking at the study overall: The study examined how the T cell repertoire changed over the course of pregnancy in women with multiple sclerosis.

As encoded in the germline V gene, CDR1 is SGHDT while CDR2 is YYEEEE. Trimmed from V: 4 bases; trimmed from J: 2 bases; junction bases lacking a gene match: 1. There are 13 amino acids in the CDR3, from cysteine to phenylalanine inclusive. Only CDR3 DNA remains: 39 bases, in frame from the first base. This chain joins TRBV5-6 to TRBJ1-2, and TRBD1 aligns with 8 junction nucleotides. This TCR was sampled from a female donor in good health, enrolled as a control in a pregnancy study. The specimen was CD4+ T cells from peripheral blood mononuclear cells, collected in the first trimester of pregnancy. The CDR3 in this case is CASSRQGNYGYTF. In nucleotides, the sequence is TGTGCCAGCAGCCGACAGGGGAACTATGGCTACACCTTC.